This T cell receptor (beta chain) was documented in a study of OX40 agonist ivuxolimab in advanced cancers. Sequencing was performed with immunoSEQ multiplex PCR; in TCRdb, only in-frame clones are kept and a portion is missing. The sample consists of some 50,000 clones, approximately 90% of them appearing once. Germline V gene data show CDR1 as SQVTM and CDR2 as ANQGSEA. This CDR3 contains 13 residues. Trimming took 6 bases from V and 0 from J; bases not matched to a gene: 4. The chain uses TRBV29-1 and TRBJ1-2; the match to TRBD1 covers 7 bases. The TCR sequence derives from an adult with an advanced solid tumor such as melanoma, head and neck, liver or kidney cancer. This specimen consisted of CD4+ or CD8+ T cells sorted from blood, obtained in a trial of the OX40 agonist ivuxolimab. Here the CDR3 reads CSVVGQTNYGYTF. The DNA of the CDR3 is TGCAGCGTAGTGGGACAGACTAACTATGGCTACACCTTC.